Shown below are 9 T cell receptor beta chains from a single sample sequenced in a study of blood T cell repertoires in COVID-19. Profiled with immunoSEQ multiplex PCR; TCRdb holds only in-frame clones, not every one. This table holds around 170,000 clones, over 70% found once. The specimen was peripheral blood. The receptors shown here come from a woman aged 55 to 70 with acute or convalescent COVID-19.

V is TRBV7-9 and J is TRBJ2-3, with 9 bases fitting TRBD2. This CDR3 comprises 16 residues. Trimming at V came to 5 bases and at J to 2 bases, leaving 8 bases not matched to a gene. The germline CDR1 and CDR2 sequences are SEHNR and FQNEAQ (reference sequence). DNA of the CDR3: TGTGCCAGCAGCCTCAGCGGGGGGCCAGTCACAGATACGCAGTATTTT. Residues: CASSLSGGPVTDTQYF.

The chain employs TRBV5-4 and TRBJ2-5, with TRBD2 matching over 13 bases. V dropped 3 bases and J dropped 4; count of bases not matched to a gene: 3. The CDR3 runs to 15 residues. Germline V gene data show CDR1 as SGHNT and CDR2 as YYREEE (reference sequence). CDR3 sequence reads: CASSSGTSGVETQYF. The CDR3 DNA follows: TGTGCCAGCAGCTCCGGGACTAGCGGGGTAGAGACCCAGTACTTC.

This clone was counted between two and nine times. V usage is TRBV5-1 and J usage is TRBJ2-6; 8 bases match TRBD1. Germline CDR1 is SGHRS and CDR2 is YFSETQ. The CDR3 is 19 residues long. The V gene end was trimmed by 4 bases and the J gene end by 0 bases; junction bases not matched to a gene: 12. The CDR3 nucleotides are TGCGCCAGCAGCCCACTTGACGGGACAGGCTACTCTGGGGCCAACGTCCTGACTTTC. Translating it yields CASSPLDGTGYSGANVLTF.

V and J are TRBV5-1 and TRBJ1-4, with 7 bases that match TRBD1. V dropped 0 bases and J dropped 3; count of bases not matched to a gene: 5. CDR3 size: 16 residues. Germline lookup yields CDR1 SGHRS and CDR2 YFSETQ. Written as DNA, the CDR3 is TGCGCCAGCAGCTTGGCCCCGGGGACAGCTAATGAAAAACTGTTTTTT. Encoded protein: CASSLAPGTANEKLFF. Looking up the rest from reference TRBV5-1 and TRBJ1-4 gives the full variable domain: KAGVTQTPRYLIKTRGQQVTLSCSPISGHRSVSWYQQTPGQGLQFLFEYFSETQRNKGNFPGRFSGRQFSNSRSEMNVSTLELGDSALYLCASSLAPGTANEKLFFGSGTQLSVL.

Remarks on this clone: The germline gene is not matched at one end of the junction; a read error may be the cause. The J gene is TRBJ2-1, the V gene TRBV6-2 or TRBV6-3; perhaps TRBD1 as D (6 bases). This CDR3 contains 11 residues. The germline V gene encodes CDR1 MNHEY and CDR2 SVGEGT. The CDR3 sequence is CASSYRDTPVF. For the CDR3, the DNA is TGTGCCAGCAGTTACCGGGACACCCCGGTCTTC.

The genes are TRBV9 and TRBJ1-5; possible D gene TRBD1, 6 bases. This CDR3 is built from 16 residues. The V end lost 1 base, the J end lost 4 bases, and 15 bases lay between the germline ends. The germline gives CDR1 SGDLS, CDR2 YYNGEE. CDR3 residues: CASSVSPDRGNQPQHF. The CDR3 DNA reads TGTGCCAGCAGCGTAAGTCCGGACAGAGGGAATCAGCCCCAGCATTTT.

The rearrangement links TRBV29-1 to TRBJ1-1; 12 nucleotides line up with TRBD1. The germline gives CDR1 SQVTM, CDR2 ANQGSEA. With 6 bases clipped from V and 10 bases from J, the junction kept 9 bases outside the gene matches. The CDR3 is 13 residues long. The chain's CDR3 is CSVDPGQGARAFF. The CDR3 nucleotides are TGCAGCGTGGATCCGGGACAGGGGGCGCGAGCTTTCTTT.

This CDR3 reads CASSLDMANEKLFF. The CDR3 bases are TGCGCCAGCAGCCTGGACATGGCAAATGAAAAACTGTTTTTT. The chain has TRBV4-3 and TRBJ1-4, with a tentative D call TRBD1 (5 bases). The germline CDR1 and CDR2 sequences are LGHNA and YSLEER. V was pared by 4 bases and J by 5 bases, with 11 bases between. There are 14 residues in the CDR3.

The CDR3 DNA is TGCGCCAGCAGCCCTTCTGGACAGAGGAACACTGAAGCTTTCTTT. Translating gives CASSPSGQRNTEAFF. J is TRBJ1-1 and V is TRBV4-1, with a tentative D call TRBD1 (6 bases). The CDR3 covers 15 residues. V shed 4 bases and J shed 1 base, with 13 bases lying between them. Germline V gene sequence: CDR1 MGHRA, CDR2 YSYEKL.